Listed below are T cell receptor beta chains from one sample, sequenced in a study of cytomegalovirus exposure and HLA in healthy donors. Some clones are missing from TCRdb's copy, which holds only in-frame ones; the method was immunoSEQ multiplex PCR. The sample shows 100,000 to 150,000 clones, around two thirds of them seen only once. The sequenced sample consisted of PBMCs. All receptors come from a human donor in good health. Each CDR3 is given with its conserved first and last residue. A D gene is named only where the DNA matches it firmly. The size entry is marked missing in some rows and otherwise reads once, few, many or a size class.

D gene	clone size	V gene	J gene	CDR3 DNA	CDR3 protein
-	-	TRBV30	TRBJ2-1	TGTGCCTGGAGTGTGGATGGGGCCTTTGAGCAGTTCTTC	CAWSVDGAFEQFF
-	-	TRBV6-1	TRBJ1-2	TGCGCCAGCAGTGAACTACAGGATTGGCGACGAGGCTACACCTTC	CASSELQDWRRGYTF
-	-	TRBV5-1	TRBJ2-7	TGCGCCAGCAGCCCCCTGGGGCATCAGGAAGAGCAGTACTTC	CASSPLGHQEEQYF
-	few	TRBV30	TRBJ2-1	TGTGCCTGGAGTGTTGGGGCCTCCTACAATGAGCAGTTCTTC	CAWSVGASYNEQFF
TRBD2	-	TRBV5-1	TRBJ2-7	TGCGCCAGCAGCTTGGCGCGGGAGCGGGGCGAGCAGTACTTC	CASSLARERGEQYF
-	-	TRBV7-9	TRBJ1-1	TGTTCCAGCAGCTTAGCCGGGACTCCAGCTTCTCCTGAAGCTTTCTTT	CSSSLAGTPASPEAFF
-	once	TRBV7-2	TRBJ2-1	TGTGCCAGCAGCTTCACCCTAGAATTTGAGCAGTTCTTC	CASSFTLEFEQFF
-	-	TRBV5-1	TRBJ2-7	TGCGCCAGCTTCGGGGGAGGGGGCTCCTACGAGCAGTACTTC	CASFGGGGSYEQYF
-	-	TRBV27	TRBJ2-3	TGTGCCAGCAGTTGGGGCAGGGCTACAGATACGCAGTATTTT	CASSWGRATDTQYF
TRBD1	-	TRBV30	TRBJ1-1	TGTGCCTGGCAAACACCGGGACAGGGAGTTTCCACTGAAGCTTTCTTT	CAWQTPGQGVSTEAFF
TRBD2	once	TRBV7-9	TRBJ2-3	TGTGCCAGCAGCTTATCGGCGGGGGGGTACACAGATACGCAGTATTTT	CASSLSAGGYTDTQYF
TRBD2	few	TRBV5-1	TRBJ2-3	TGCGCCAGCAGCTTGCGGGGGGTTAGCACAGATACGCAGTATTTT	CASSLRGVSTDTQYF
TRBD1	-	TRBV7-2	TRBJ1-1	TGTGCCAGCAGCTTCCAGGGGGCTGTGGTCACTAACACTGAAGCTTTCTTT	CASSFQGAVVTNTEAFF
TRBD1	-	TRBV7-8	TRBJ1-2	TGTGCCAGCAGCTTAGTGGACAGGGATTGGGGCGGCTACACCTTC	CASSLVDRDWGGYTF
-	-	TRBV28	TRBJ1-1	TGTGCCAGCAGTTTAGGGGGCGCAGGTGAAGCTTTCTTT	CASSLGGAGEAFF
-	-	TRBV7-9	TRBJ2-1	TGTTCCAGCAGCTTATTCGGACATTCGAGTAACAATGAGCAGTTCTTC	CSSSLFGHSSNNEQFF
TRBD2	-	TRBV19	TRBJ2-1	TGTGCCAGTAGGAAGGGGACTAGCGGGAGTATAAAGGACAATGAGCAGTTCTTC	CASRKGTSGSIKDNEQFF
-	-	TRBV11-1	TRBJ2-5	TGTGCCAGCAGCCCGGCGGCTGAGACCCAGTACTTC	CASSPAAETQYF
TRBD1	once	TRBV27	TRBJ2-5	TGTGCCAGCAGGGCGACAGGGCGGCAAGAGACCCAGTACTTC	CASRATGRQETQYF
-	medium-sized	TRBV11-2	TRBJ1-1	TGTGCCAGCAGCTTAGGATACAGGGAGCGGAACACTGAAGCTTTCTTT	CASSLGYRERNTEAFF
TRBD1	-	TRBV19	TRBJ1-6	TGTGCCAGCAACCGGCAGACAGGGGGTGAATATAATTCACCCCTCCACTTT	CASNRQTGGEYNSPLHF
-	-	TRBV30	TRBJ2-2	TGTGCCTGTGGACAGCTGAACACCGGGGAGCTGTTTTTT	CACGQLNTGELFF
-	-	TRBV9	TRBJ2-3	TGTGCCAGCAGCGTAGACGGAGACACAGATACGCAGTATTTT	CASSVDGDTDTQYF
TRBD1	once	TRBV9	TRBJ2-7	TGTGCCAGCAGCCCAGGAGTAGGGACAGCCTACGAGCAGTACTTC	CASSPGVGTAYEQYF
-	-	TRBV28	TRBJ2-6	TGTGCCAGCAGCCTGGGAGGCTCTGGGGCCAACGTCCTGACTTTC	CASSLGGSGANVLTF
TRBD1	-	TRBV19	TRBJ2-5	TGTGCCAGTAGCGACACAGGGGCCCGACAAGAGACCCAGTACTTC	CASSDTGARQETQYF
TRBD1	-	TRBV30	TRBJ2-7	TGTGCCTGGAGGGGTGGACAGGGGGCATACGAGCAGTACTTC	CAWRGGQGAYEQYF
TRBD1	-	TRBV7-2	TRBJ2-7	TGTGCCAGCAGCCCGGACAGGGTCTTCCCGCACGAGCAGTACTTC	CASSPDRVFPHEQYF
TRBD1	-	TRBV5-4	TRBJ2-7	TGTGCCAGCAGCCGGGACAGGGGGGACTACGAGCAGTACTTC	CASSRDRGDYEQYF